One and the same sample provided the 11 T cell receptor beta chains below, sequenced in a study of lymphopenia after photon versus proton radiotherapy. Libraries were prepared by immunoSEQ multiplex PCR; TCRdb keeps only in-frame clonotypes and omits some of them. The table has 150,000 to 200,000 clones, about 85% seen once. The sequencing here drew on peripheral blood, taken from a patient treated with photon-based radiotherapy. Receptor source: a man aged 45-60 years with gastric cancer.

The rearrangement joins TRBV30 to TRBJ1-5; 7 nucleotides match TRBD1. CDR3 length: 16 residues. Per germline, CDR1 GTSNPN and CDR2 SVGIG (reference sequence). Losses at the gene ends were 2 bases for V and 0 bases for J; bases not matched to a gene: 7. Written as DNA, the CDR3 is TGTGCCTGGAGTCAGGGGGGCCCGTATAGCAATCAGCCCCAGCATTTT. This translates into CAWSQGGPYSNQPQHF.

The rearrangement joins TRBV30 to TRBJ2-7, with no clear D. Trimming removed 2 bases at V and 2 bases at J, with 16 bases between. This CDR3 is 15 amino acids long. Germline CDR1 GTSNPN, CDR2 SVGIG (reference sequence). CDR3 coding DNA: TGTGCCTGGAGTCCCTACGTCGTGGGGACCTACGAGCAGTACTTC. It yields the protein CAWSPYVVGTYEQYF.

The chain carries TRBV30 and TRBJ2-5, with 8 bases identical to TRBD2. The V segment lost 4 bases and the J segment 1 base; nucleotides outside the gene matches: 8. Germline V lookup: CDR1 GTSNPN, CDR2 SVGIG (reference sequence). The CDR3 totals 15 residues. CDR3 sequence: CAWTQRGGGQETQYF. Here the CDR3 DNA reads TGTGCCTGGACCCAACGGGGGGGAGGCCAAGAGACCCAGTACTTC.

In this sample, this clone turned up once. This chain connects TRBV10-1 to TRBJ2-5, with 8 bases that match TRBD1. The CDR3 runs 13 residues. The J segment lost 5 bases and the V segment lost 6 bases, leaving 5 bases of the junction unmatched. CDR1 and CDR2 (germline): WNHNN, SYGVQD (reference sequence). CDR3 loop: CASRGQGAETQYF. The DNA of the CDR3 is TGCGCCAGCAGAGGACAGGGTGCGGAGACCCAGTACTTC.

The V gene is TRBV7-2, the J gene TRBJ1-1, with 11 bases that match TRBD1. The CDR3 sequence is 15 residues long. J was trimmed by 11 bases and V by 0 bases; bases with no gene match: 8. Germline V gene data show CDR1 as SGHTA and CDR2 as FQGNSA. Written as DNA, the CDR3 is TGTGCCAGCAGCTTAGCCGTTGGACAGGGGGCGCCGGCTTTCTTT. Translating gives CASSLAVGQGAPAFF.

J is TRBJ1-5 and V is TRBV23-1; D gene unclear. TRBV23-1 is an ORF, and what it does is uncertain. The CDR3 runs 16 residues. With 0 bases removed from V and 3 bases from J, the gap between germline ends came to 12 bases. In DNA form, the CDR3 reads TGCGCCAGCAGTCAATCCAGACCCGAGGTCAATCAGCCCCAGCATTTT. It is translated as CASSQSRPEVNQPQHF.

The V and J genes are TRBV20-1 and TRBJ1-2, with D unclear. The CDR3 is 10 amino acids. Germline CDR1 and CDR2: DFQATT and SNEGSKA (reference sequence). V was cut by 5 bases and J by 5 bases, with 6 bases left in between. This chain's CDR3 is CSAGKYGYTF. Written as DNA, the CDR3 is TGCAGTGCTGGGAAATATGGCTACACCTTC.

This chain uses TRBV28 with TRBJ2-2; 9 bases are shared with TRBD2. The CDR3 sequence is 16 residues long. The junction had 8 bases not matched to a gene; V was cut back by 5 bases and J by 4 bases. Germline V lookup: CDR1 MDHEN, CDR2 SYDVKM. CDR3 in DNA: TGTGCCAGCAGTGCCCCTTTTAGCGGGAGCACCGGGGAGCTGTTTTTT. Protein sequence: CASSAPFSGSTGELFF.

The count of this clone is one. The V gene is TRBV5-1, the J gene TRBJ2-3, with D tentatively TRBD2 (5 bases). CDR3 length: 14 amino acids. Looked up from germline, CDR1 is SGHRS and CDR2 is YFSETQ. The V gene lost 4 bases and the J gene lost 1 base, with 10 bases spanning the gap. CDR3 DNA sequence: TGCGCCAGCAGCCCCCTAGCACGCACAGATACGCAGTATTTT. Translated, it gives CASSPLARTDTQYF.

This clone was found once. The rearrangement uses TRBV14 and TRBJ1-1, with D maybe TRBD1 (5 bases). The CDR3 spans 14 residues. Germline loops: CDR1 SGHDN, CDR2 FVKESK. With 1 base removed from V and 5 bases from J, the gap between germline ends came to 11 bases. DNA of the CDR3: TGTGCCAGCAGCCAAGGGGGGGATAGGACTGAAGCTTTCTTT. It specifies CASSQGGDRTEAFF.

This rearrangement joins TRBV30 to TRBJ1-6; D gene ambiguous. Trimming removed 1 base at V and 7 bases at J, with 14 bases between. This CDR3 region has 15 residues. Germline CDR1 is GTSNPN and CDR2 is SVGIG (reference sequence). The CDR3 loop reads CAWSATQNMNSPLHF. CDR3 bases: TGTGCCTGGAGTGCCACCCAAAACATGAATTCACCCCTCCACTTT.